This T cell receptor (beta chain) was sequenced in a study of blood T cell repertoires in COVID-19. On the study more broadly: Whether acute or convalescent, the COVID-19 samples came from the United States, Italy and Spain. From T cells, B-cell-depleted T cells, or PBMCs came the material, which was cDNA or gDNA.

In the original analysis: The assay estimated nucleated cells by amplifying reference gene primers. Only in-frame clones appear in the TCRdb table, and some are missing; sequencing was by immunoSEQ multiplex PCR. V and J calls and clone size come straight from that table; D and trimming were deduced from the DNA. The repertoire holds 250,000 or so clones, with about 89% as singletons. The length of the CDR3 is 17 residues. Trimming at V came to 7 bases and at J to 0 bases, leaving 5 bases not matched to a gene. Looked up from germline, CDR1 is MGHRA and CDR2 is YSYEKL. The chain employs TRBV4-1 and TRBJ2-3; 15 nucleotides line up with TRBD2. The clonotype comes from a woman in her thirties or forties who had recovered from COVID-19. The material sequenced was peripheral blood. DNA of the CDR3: TGCGCCAGCAACAGGACTAGCGGGGGGGAAAGCACAGATACGCAGTATTTT. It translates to CASNRTSGGESTDTQYF.